These T cell receptor beta chains were read from a single sample in a study of cytomegalovirus exposure and HLA in healthy donors. This table comes from immunoSEQ multiplex PCR, and its TCRdb copy is limited to in-frame clones, with some not included. The listing contains 40,000 to 50,000 clones. Sequencing input: PBMCs. The receptors originated from a woman between 40 and 55 years old in good health and CMV-seronegative. CDR3s include the opening cysteine and the closing phenylalanine or tryptophan. Each record gives: CDR3 length, J gene, D gene, V gene, CDR3 DNA, CDR3 protein. D genes are given only for firm matches.

length: 13
J: TRBJ2-7
D: TRBD1
V: TRBV13
DNA: TGTGCCAGCAGCCAGGGACAGTCTTACGAGCAGTACTTC
CDR3: CASSQGQSYEQYF

length: 13
J: TRBJ1-3
D: TRBD1
V: TRBV5-4
DNA: TGTGCCAGTAGACAGGGAACTGGAAACACCATATATTTT
CDR3: CASRQGTGNTIYF

length: 14
J: TRBJ1-2
D: TRBD1
V: TRBV28
DNA: TGTGCCAGCAGCTTGGACAGGGGGCTGGGGGGCTACACCTTC
CDR3: CASSLDRGLGGYTF

length: 15
J: TRBJ2-7
D: .
V: TRBV19
DNA: TGTGCCAGTAGTTTCGAGGGATCCGGGAACTACGAGCAGTACTTC
CDR3: CASSFEGSGNYEQYF

length: 14
J: TRBJ1-4
D: .
V: TRBV4-2
DNA: TGTGCCAGCAGCCAAACGGCAACTAATGAAAAACTGTTTTTT
CDR3: CASSQTATNEKLFF

length: 14
J: TRBJ1-3
D: .
V: TRBV6-6
DNA: TGTGCCAGCATTTTCGGGGGATCTGGAAACACCATATATTTT
CDR3: CASIFGGSGNTIYF

length: 15
J: TRBJ1-6
D: TRBD1
V: TRBV30
DNA: TGTGCCTGGAGGCACCGGGACAGGATGGGCTCACCCCTCCACTTT
CDR3: CAWRHRDRMGSPLHF

length: 16
J: TRBJ2-7
D: TRBD2
V: TRBV12-5
DNA: TGTGCTAGTGGTTTCGCCCCGGGACTAGACTCGTACGAGCAGTACTTC
CDR3: CASGFAPGLDSYEQYF

length: 24
J: TRBJ2-1
D: TRBD2
V: TRBV5-1
DNA: TGCGCCAGCAGCTTGGCAGCGGCAGCCATCCCTATTACTAGCGGGAGAAAGTCCTACAATGAGCAGTTCTTC
CDR3: CASSLAAAAIPITSGRKSYNEQFF

length: 14
J: TRBJ2-5
D: TRBD2
V: TRBV30
DNA: TGTGCCTGGAGGCGGCTAGCGGGAGGAGAGACCCAGTACTTC
CDR3: CAWRRLAGGETQYF

length: 14
J: TRBJ1-2
D: TRBD1
V: TRBV28
DNA: TGTGCCAGTAGTTTCAGGGGGGCGGACTATGGCTACACCTTC
CDR3: CASSFRGADYGYTF

length: 14
J: TRBJ2-1
D: TRBD2
V: TRBV27
DNA: TGTGCCAGCAGTTCACGACTAGCGGAGGATGAGCAGTTCTTC
CDR3: CASSSRLAEDEQFF

length: 13
J: TRBJ2-3
D: TRBD1
V: TRBV29-1
DNA: TGCAGCGTCCGACAGGGGAGCACAGATACGCAGTATTTT
CDR3: CSVRQGSTDTQYF

length: 16
J: TRBJ2-2
D: .
V: TRBV27
DNA: TGTGCCAGCAGTTTATCGCTAGTAACTGTTCCCGGGGAGCTGTTTTTT
CDR3: CASSLSLVTVPGELFF

length: 14
J: TRBJ2-1
D: TRBD2
V: TRBV27
DNA: TGTGCCAGTAGACTAGCGGGCCAGCTCAATGAGCAGTTCTTC
CDR3: CASRLAGQLNEQFF

length: 15
J: TRBJ2-1
D: TRBD2
V: TRBV11-2
DNA: TGTGCCAGCAGCCTGCCGGGCGGGAGGGGAAATGAGCAGTTCTTC
CDR3: CASSLPGGRGNEQFF

length: 15
J: TRBJ2-7
D: TRBD2
V: TRBV11-1
DNA: TGTGCCAGCAGCACCTTGGCGGGAGGTTCCTACGAGCAGTACTTC
CDR3: CASSTLAGGSYEQYF

length: 17
J: TRBJ1-1
D: .
V: TRBV5-1
DNA: TGCGCCAGCAGCGTGTGGGCTACAGGACATTGGAACACTGAAGCTTTCTTT
CDR3: CASSVWATGHWNTEAFF

length: 13
J: TRBJ1-4
D: .
V: TRBV28
DNA: TGTGCCAGCAGTTTCTCGGACAGCGAAAAACTGTTTTTT
CDR3: CASSFSDSEKLFF

length: 12
J: TRBJ2-7
D: TRBD1
V: TRBV4-3
DNA: TGCGCCAGCAGCCAGACAGGGACCGAGCAGTACTTC
CDR3: CASSQTGTEQYF

length: 15
J: TRBJ2-3
D: TRBD2
V: TRBV30
DNA: TGTGCCTGGAGAATAGGAGCGGGAGTAGCAGATACGCAGTATTTT
CDR3: CAWRIGAGVADTQYF

length: 13
J: TRBJ2-5
D: .
V: TRBV29-1
DNA: TGCAGCGTTGAGCCCGGGCGGGGAGGGACCCAGTACTTC
CDR3: CSVEPGRGGTQYF

length: 17
J: TRBJ1-4
D: TRBD1
V: TRBV9
DNA: TGTGCCAGCAGCGTAGAGGGACAGCCGGTTTCCGTAGAAAAACTGTTTTTT
CDR3: CASSVEGQPVSVEKLFF

length: 14
J: TRBJ1-4
D: .
V: TRBV27
DNA: TGTGCCAGCAGGGCTTCGGGGGGGAATGAAAAACTGTTTTTT
CDR3: CASRASGGNEKLFF

length: 15
J: TRBJ1-3
D: .
V: TRBV4-1
DNA: TGCGCCAGCAGCCCCAGCGATAACTCTGGAAACACCATATATTTT
CDR3: CASSPSDNSGNTIYF

length: 14
J: TRBJ1-2
D: TRBD1
V: TRBV14
DNA: TGTGCCAGCAGCCTTCCGGGACAGGCCTATGGCTACACCTTC
CDR3: CASSLPGQAYGYTF

length: 15
J: TRBJ2-7
D: TRBD2
V: TRBV27
DNA: TGTGCCAGCAGTTTAGTGGGAGGGAGCTCCTACGAGCAGTACTTC
CDR3: CASSLVGGSSYEQYF

length: 13
J: TRBJ1-5
D: .
V: TRBV6-5
DNA: TGTGCCAGCAGCCAGGGTCGGGCTCAGCCCCAGCATTTT
CDR3: CASSQGRAQPQHF

length: 15
J: TRBJ2-4
D: TRBD1
V: TRBV25-1
DNA: TGTGCCAGCAGTGAATGGGGACAGGGCAAAAACATTCAGTACTTC
CDR3: CASSEWGQGKNIQYF

length: 14
J: TRBJ2-1
D: TRBD2
V: TRBV5-1
DNA: TGCGCCAGCCTTAAACTAGCGGGGGACAATGAGCAGTTCTTC
CDR3: CASLKLAGDNEQFF

length: 14
J: TRBJ1-4
D: .
V: TRBV5-1
DNA: TGCGCCAGCACTCCCGGTTCAACTAATGAAAAACTGTTTTTT
CDR3: CASTPGSTNEKLFF

length: 19
J: TRBJ2-1
D: TRBD2
V: TRBV9
DNA: TGTGCCAGCAGCGTACGAGGACTAGCGGGAGTGGGGAGCAACAATGAGCAGTTCTTC
CDR3: CASSVRGLAGVGSNNEQFF

length: 13
J: TRBJ2-7
D: .
V: TRBV9
DNA: TGTGCCAGCAGCGCCCCCGGACTCTACGAGCAGTACTTC
CDR3: CASSAPGLYEQYF

length: 14
J: TRBJ2-5
D: .
V: TRBV9
DNA: TGTGCCAGCAGCCCTTGGGGTAGCGGAGAGACCCAGTACTTC
CDR3: CASSPWGSGETQYF

length: 13
J: TRBJ2-7
D: TRBD1
V: TRBV5-4
DNA: TGTGCCAGCAGCTATGGACAGGGCTACGAGCAGTACTTC
CDR3: CASSYGQGYEQYF

length: 16
J: TRBJ2-7
D: TRBD1
V: TRBV9
DNA: TGTGCCAGCAGCGTAGCTTTAAGGGACAGGGATGGCGAGCAGTACTTC
CDR3: CASSVALRDRDGEQYF

length: 15
J: TRBJ2-7
D: .
V: TRBV5-4
DNA: TGTGCCAGCACCCATTGGGGTGGGAGATATGCCGAGCAGTACTTC
CDR3: CASTHWGGRYAEQYF

length: 15
J: TRBJ1-4
D: .
V: TRBV18
DNA: TGTGCCAGCTCACCCGTCACAGCAACTAATGAAAAACTGTTTTTT
CDR3: CASSPVTATNEKLFF

length: 15
J: TRBJ1-5
D: .
V: TRBV28
DNA: TGTGCCAGCAGGGCGGGACTGGAGCCGGATCAGCCCCAGCATTTT
CDR3: CASRAGLEPDQPQHF

length: 14
J: TRBJ2-3
D: .
V: TRBV11-1
DNA: TGTGCCAGCAGGCCGGGATATTCCACAGATACGCAGTATTTT
CDR3: CASRPGYSTDTQYF

length: 17
J: TRBJ2-1
D: TRBD2
V: TRBV10-3
DNA: TGTGCCATCAGTGAGTCCTTAGCGGGAGGCACCTACAATGAGCAGTTCTTC
CDR3: CAISESLAGGTYNEQFF

length: 15
J: TRBJ2-1
D: .
V: TRBV9
DNA: TGTGCCAGCAGCGTAGATGGAGTGAAGTACAATGAGCAGTTCTTC
CDR3: CASSVDGVKYNEQFF

length: 13
J: TRBJ1-2
D: TRBD1
V: TRBV10-2
DNA: TGCGCCAGCAGTGACACAGGGGAGAGGGGCTACACCTTC
CDR3: CASSDTGERGYTF

length: 16
J: TRBJ1-1
D: TRBD1
V: TRBV9
DNA: TGTGCCAGCAGCGTAGGAGGTAAGGGGGCTTACACTGAAGCTTTCTTT
CDR3: CASSVGGKGAYTEAFF

length: 16
J: TRBJ2-1
D: TRBD2
V: TRBV4-1
DNA: TGCGCCAGCAGCCAAGTTGAAGCGGGAGGTTTCCATGAGCAGTTCTTC
CDR3: CASSQVEAGGFHEQFF

length: 15
J: TRBJ2-1
D: .
V: TRBV4-2
DNA: TGTGCCAGCAGCCAGAGGCAGGGGCTTTACAATGAGCAGTTCTTC
CDR3: CASSQRQGLYNEQFF

length: 14
J: TRBJ2-3
D: .
V: TRBV10-1
DNA: TGCGCCAGCAGTGTCGAGACTGGCACAGATACGCAGTATTTT
CDR3: CASSVETGTDTQYF

length: 15
J: TRBJ2-1
D: .
V: TRBV23-1
DNA: TGCGCCAGCAGCCCCCAGACATGGTCGGACAATGAGCAGTTCTTC
CDR3: CASSPQTWSDNEQFF